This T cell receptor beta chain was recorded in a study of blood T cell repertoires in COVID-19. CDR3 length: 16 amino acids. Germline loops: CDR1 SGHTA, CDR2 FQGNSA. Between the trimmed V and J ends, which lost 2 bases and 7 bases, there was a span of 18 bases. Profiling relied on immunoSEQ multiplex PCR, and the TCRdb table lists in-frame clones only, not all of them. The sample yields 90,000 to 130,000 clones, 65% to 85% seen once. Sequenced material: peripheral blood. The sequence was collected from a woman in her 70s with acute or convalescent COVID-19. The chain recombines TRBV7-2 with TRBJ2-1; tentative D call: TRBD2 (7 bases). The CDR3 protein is CASSLRGGQAGNEQFF. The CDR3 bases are TGTGCCAGCAGCTTAAGGGGGGGACAAGCAGGGAATGAGCAGTTCTTC.